This TCR beta chain was found in a study of T cell clonality in common variable immunodeficiency. Findings of the study overall: Fewer deletions and N-nucleotide insertions were reportedly seen in common variable immunodeficiency TCR beta sequences. Compared with controls, CVID subjects had fewer shared TCRbeta clones.

Remarks on this clone: Its target is unknown. The observed sequence ends 3 residues before the CDR3 terminus, with the missing tail filled in from the germline J gene.

Libraries were prepared by immunoSEQ multiplex PCR; TCRdb keeps only in-frame clonotypes and omits some of them. The sample has about 7,000 clones, none seen only once. Reduced serum IgG, IgA and/or IgM plus specific antibody deficiency defined CVID. CVID subjects were around 16 female and some 27 male, aged about 9 to 65. Each donor provided about 4.5 to 8.5 ml of heparinized whole blood. The germline gives CDR1 SGHTA, CDR2 FQGTGA. The CDR3 spans 15 residues. The V segment lost 5 bases and the J segment 0 bases; nucleotides outside the gene matches: 2. This clonotype was sampled from a human donor with common variable immunodeficiency. The genes are TRBV7-3 and TRBJ2-1, with 9 bases fitting TRBD2. Sequenced sample: peripheral blood mononuclear cells. Incomplete CDR3 DNA: TGTGCCAGCAGCCTTAGCGGGAGCTCCTACAATGAG. Protein: CASSLSGSSYNE. The CDR3 reads in full as CASSLSGSSYNEQFF.